Shown below are 20 T cell receptor beta chains from a single sample sequenced in a study of T cell clonality in common variable immunodeficiency. Regarding the study as a whole: In common variable immunodeficiency, TCR beta chains reportedly carried fewer deletions and N-nucleotide insertions.

Here immunoSEQ multiplex PCR was the method, and the copy in TCRdb shows in-frame clones only, minus some. The sample was found to contain about 26,000 clones, and every one recurs. Their recognized antigens are unknown. Sequencing was done on a sample of peripheral blood mononuclear cells. These receptors all stem from a human donor with common variable immunodeficiency.

Comment on this clone: The CDR3 is cut off 3 residues early in the read; its end comes from the germline J gene. The V gene is TRBV6-2 or TRBV6-3, the J gene TRBJ2-1, with 7 bases identical to TRBD1. Germline loops: CDR1 MNHEY, CDR2 SVGEGT. With 2 bases clipped from V and 4 bases from J, the junction kept 5 bases outside the gene matches. CDR3 size: 15 residues. CDR3 sequence: CASSYATGMYNEQFF. CDR3 DNA (partial): TGTGCCAGCAGTTACGCGACAGGGATGTACAATGAG.

This clone came up a few times. The read terminates 3 residues ahead of where the CDR3 ends, so the germline J gene completes it. This sequence joins TRBV7-3 and TRBJ2-2; 13 bases are a match to TRBD2. With V trimmed by 5 bases and J by 0 bases, 6 bases remained unmatched. CDR1 is SGHTA, CDR2 FQGTGA, per germline. The CDR3 is 18 residues long. The CDR3 is CASSLFGLAGANTGELFF. The CDR3 bases that were read are TGTGCCAGCAGCCTATTTGGACTAGCGGGAGCGAACACCGGGGAG.

This clone was seen at least ten times. The CDR3 here is CSAREKPGQGFDSNQPQHF. Partial CDR3 DNA: TGCAGTGCCCGGGAAAAACCGGGACAGGGGTTCGATAGCAATCAGCCC. This chain links TRBV20-1 with TRBJ1-5; TRBD1 matches at 10 bases. Coverage ceases 3 residues before the CDR3 finishes, and the germline J gene fills in the end. V lost 6 bases to trimming and J lost 0 bases; unmatched junction nucleotides: 17. This CDR3 has 19 amino acids. The germline gives CDR1 DFQATT, CDR2 SNEGSKA (reference sequence).

Remarks on this clone: The CDR3 goes on 3 residues after the read ends, and that part is filled in from the germline J gene. The rearrangement links TRBV18 to TRBJ2-3; no firm D call. The CDR3 runs to 17 residues. Trimming stripped 1 base from V and 1 base from J, with 15 bases between. The germline CDR1 and CDR2 sequences are KGHSH and LQKENI. The CDR3 sequence: CASSPLGPTRGTDTQYF. The covered CDR3 bases are TGTGCCAGCTCACCACTTGGTCCGACAAGAGGCACAGATACG.

This clone was detected many times. The sequenced fragment ends 3 residues before the CDR3 boundary, so the rest is inferred from the germline J gene. The chain is built from TRBV20-1 and TRBJ2-1; a weak D match, TRBD2 (6 bases). V was pared by 3 bases and J by 4 bases, with 10 bases between. The CDR3 spans 13 residues. Germline assignment: CDR1 DFQATT and CDR2 SNEGSKA (reference sequence). Incomplete CDR3 DNA: TGCAGTGCTAGCGGGCGGGGATACAATGAG. Its translation: CSASGRGYNE. The entire CDR3 reads CSASGRGYNEQFF.

This clone turned up a few times. Read sequence stops 3 residues before the CDR3 end, and the germline J gene provides the missing end. This sequence joins TRBV7-2 and TRBJ2-7; TRBD2 agrees at 10 bases. The CDR3 spans 15 residues. V lost 5 bases and J lost 3; bases outside the gene matches: 7. Germline loops: CDR1 SGHTA, CDR2 FQGNSA. This chain's CDR3 is CASSPGLAENYEQYF. CDR3 DNA, as far as it was read: TGTGCCAGCAGCCCAGGACTAGCGGAGAACTACGAG.

Note on this clone: The CDR3 end falls 3 residues outside the read, so it is completed with the germline J gene. The chain links TRBV30 to TRBJ1-6; D is unresolved. Germline CDR1 and CDR2: GTSNPN and SVGIG (reference sequence). Trimming removed 2 bases from V and 7 bases from J, with 6 bases in between. The CDR3 is 12 residues long. CDR3 residues: CAWSPGNSPLHF. CDR3 DNA (partial): TGTGCCTGGAGTCCGGGGAATTCACCC.

This clone came up a few times. The read halts 3 residues ahead of the CDR3 end, with the missing end drawn from the germline J gene. The rearrangement joins TRBV11-2 to TRBJ2-7, with 7 bases that match TRBD1. The CDR3 extends over 13 amino acids. After removal of 6 bases from V and 6 bases from J, the junction contained 8 bases not matched to a gene. Germline CDR1 is SGHAT and CDR2 is FQNNGV. The covered CDR3 bases are TGTGCCAGCAGACTACAGGGGATCGGCGAG. Its protein is CASRLQGIGE. The full CDR3 sequence reads CASRLQGIGEQYF.

This clone has a count of ten or more. The sequenced fragment ends 3 residues before the CDR3 boundary, so the rest is inferred from the germline J gene. The chain is built from TRBV20-1 and TRBJ2-7, with D uncertain. From germline, CDR1 is DFQATT and CDR2 SNEGSKA (reference sequence). The CDR3 length is 13 residues. The V gene lost 1 base and the J gene lost 3 bases, with 10 bases spanning the gap. The CDR3 spells CSARGGIDYEQYF. The sequenced CDR3 bases are TGCAGTGCTAGAGGCGGAATAGACTACGAG.

This clone was found a few times. Read sequence stops 3 residues before the CDR3 end, and the germline J gene provides the missing end. The chain combines TRBV7-9 with TRBJ2-5; no reliable D call. The CDR3 covers 13 residues. V was pared by 7 bases and J by 5 bases, with 14 bases between. CDR1 is SEHNR and CDR2 is FQNEAQ in the germline V gene (reference sequence). CDR3 DNA, as far as it was read: TGTGCCAGCATGGGCCCCTCGGTGGAGACC. This translates into CASMGPSVET. From start to end, the CDR3 is CASMGPSVETQYF. Full variable domain (outside the CDR3, taken from reference TRBV7-9 and TRBJ2-5): DTGVSQNPRHKITKRGQNVTFRCDPISEHNRLYWYRQTLGQGPEFLTYFQNEAQLEKSRLLSDRFSAERPKGSFSTLEIQRTEQGDSAMYLCASMGPSVETQYFGPGTRLLVL.

To note about this clone: The read halts 3 residues ahead of the CDR3 end, with the missing end drawn from the germline J gene. The genes are TRBV18 and TRBJ1-2; TRBD1 might be the D (6 bases). CDR3 length: 18 amino acids. The germline CDR1 and CDR2 sequences are KGHSH and LQKENI. The V and J ends lost 4 bases and 4 bases respectively, with 25 bases between them. CDR3 DNA, as far as it was read: TGTGCCAGCTCACTAACCGGTTCCCAGGGGCCGACCTTCTATGGC. It encodes CASSLTGSQGPTFYG. The CDR3 in its entirety is CASSLTGSQGPTFYGYTF. The full variable domain, its missing parts supplied by reference TRBV18 and TRBJ1-2, is NAGVMQNPRHLVRRRGQEARLRCSPMKGHSHVYWYRQLPEEGLKFMVYLQKENIIDESGMPKERFSAEFPKEGPSILRIQQVVRGDSAAYFCASSLTGSQGPTFYGYTFGSGTRLTVV.

CDR3 sequence reads: CASSLGTNYEQYF. CDR3 DNA, as far as it was read: TGCGCCAGCAGCCTCGGGACAAACTACGAG. The chain employs TRBV5-1 and TRBJ2-7; D may be TRBD1 (6 bases). The read stops 3 residues short of the end of the CDR3; the missing end is completed from the germline J gene. The CDR3 runs 13 residues. Germline CDR1 and CDR2: SGHRS and YFSETQ. V was clipped by 4 bases and J by 3 bases, with 11 bases between them.

A few counts support this clone. The observed sequence ends 3 residues before the CDR3 terminus, with the missing tail filled in from the germline J gene. The chain has TRBV7-2 and TRBJ2-1; D perhaps matches TRBD2 (6 bases). Germline V lookup: CDR1 SGHTA, CDR2 FQGNSA. V was cut by 1 base and J by 8 bases, with 12 bases left in between. The CDR3 sequence is 14 residues long. The CDR3 sequence is CASSLGSGGYEQFF. The covered CDR3 bases are TGTGCCAGCAGCTTAGGTTCCGGAGGGTATGAG.

This clone showed up many times. The read terminates 3 residues before the CDR3 end, so the remaining end is supplied by the germline J gene. J is TRBJ1-5 and V is TRBV5-1; D gene unclear. Germline assignment: CDR1 SGHRS and CDR2 YFSETQ. V was cut by 4 bases and J by 7 bases, with 9 bases left in between. The CDR3 consists of 12 residues. CDR3 bases read: TGCGCCAGCAGCCTGGAGGTCCAGCCC. This translates into CASSLEVQP. The CDR3, in full, reads CASSLEVQPQHF. The full variable domain, with the rest looked up from reference TRBV5-1 and TRBJ1-5, is KAGVTQTPRYLIKTRGQQVTLSCSPISGHRSVSWYQQTPGQGLQFLFEYFSETQRNKGNFPGRFSGRQFSNSRSEMNVSTLELGDSALYLCASSLEVQPQHFGDGTRLSIL.

About this clone itself: The observed sequence ends 3 residues before the CDR3 terminus, with the missing tail filled in from the germline J gene. The rearrangement links TRBV30 to TRBJ2-5, with D possibly matching TRBD1 (5 bases). Germline V gene lookup returns CDR1 GTSNPN and CDR2 SVGIG (reference sequence). Trimming stripped 0 bases from V and 3 bases from J, with 17 bases between. This CDR3 has 16 residues. The DNA read from the CDR3 is TGTGCCTGGAGTGTACTATCCAGGGCCCTTAAAGAGACC. The encoded protein is CAWSVLSRALKET. The full CDR3 is CAWSVLSRALKETQYF.

This clone was found a few times. The CDR3 goes on 3 residues after the read ends, and that part is filled in from the germline J gene. The chain recombines TRBV2 with TRBJ2-7, with D possibly being TRBD1 (6 bases). Germline lookup yields CDR1 SNHLY and CDR2 FYNNEI. Trimming cost V 6 bases and J 6 bases, with 15 bases left between them. CDR3 length: 13 residues. CDR3 region: CASSGTPASEQYF. CDR3 DNA, as far as it was read: TGTGCCAGCAGCGGGACACCGGCCAGCGAG. The complete variable domain, with remaining parts taken from reference TRBV2 and TRBJ2-7, reads EPEVTQTPSHQVTQMGQEVILRCVPISNHLYFYWYRQILGQKVEFLVSFYNNEISEKSEIFDDQFSVERPDGSNFTLKIRSTKLEDSAMYFCASSGTPASEQYFGPGTRLTVT.

This clone was seen a few times. The read ends 3 residues shy of where the CDR3 ends; the end is completed using the germline J gene. The gene calls are TRBV5-1 and TRBJ2-1; 14 bases match TRBD2. The trim removed 2 bases at V and 7 bases at J, leaving 5 bases unmatched. Germline V gene data show CDR1 as SGHRS and CDR2 as YFSETQ. CDR3 length: 16 residues. CDR3 sequence: CASSFGLAGGRNEQFF. The sequenced CDR3 bases are TGCGCCAGCAGCTTCGGACTAGCGGGAGGTAGGAATGAG.

This clone was detected many times. The CDR3 is cut off 3 residues early in the read; its end comes from the germline J gene. The J gene is TRBJ2-1, the V gene TRBV29-1, with 7 bases fitting TRBD2. CDR3 length: 13 amino acids. With 8 bases clipped from V and 0 bases from J, the junction kept 4 bases outside the gene matches. The germline V gene encodes CDR1 SQVTM and CDR2 ANQGSEA. Partial CDR3 DNA: TGCAGCCACGCGGGAGTCTCCTACAATGAG. Amino acids: CSHAGVSYNE. The whole CDR3 is CSHAGVSYNEQFF.

In this sample, this clone turned up a few times. The read terminates 3 residues ahead of where the CDR3 ends, so the germline J gene completes it. The chain uses TRBV30 and TRBJ2-1, with 11 bases matching TRBD2. This CDR3 spans 17 amino acids. Losses at the gene ends were 0 bases for V and 7 bases for J; bases not matched to a gene: 11. Per germline, CDR1 GTSNPN and CDR2 SVGIG (reference sequence). The sequenced part of the CDR3 DNA is TGTGCCTGGAGTGTTTCTGGGCTAGCGGGAGGAGTAAATGAG. It codes for CAWSVSGLAGGVNE. Given in full, the CDR3 is CAWSVSGLAGGVNEQFF.

In regard to this clone: From the germline J gene comes the end of the CDR3, since the read stops 3 residues before it. This sequence joins TRBV18 and TRBJ1-1, with a weak D call TRBD1 (5 bases). V was clipped by 4 bases and J by 1 base, with 7 bases between them. This CDR3 is 13 amino acids long. CDR1 KGHSH and CDR2 LQKENI come from the germline V gene. CDR3 region: CASSLDRNTEAFF. CDR3 bases read: TGTGCCAGCTCACTCGACAGGAACACTGAA.